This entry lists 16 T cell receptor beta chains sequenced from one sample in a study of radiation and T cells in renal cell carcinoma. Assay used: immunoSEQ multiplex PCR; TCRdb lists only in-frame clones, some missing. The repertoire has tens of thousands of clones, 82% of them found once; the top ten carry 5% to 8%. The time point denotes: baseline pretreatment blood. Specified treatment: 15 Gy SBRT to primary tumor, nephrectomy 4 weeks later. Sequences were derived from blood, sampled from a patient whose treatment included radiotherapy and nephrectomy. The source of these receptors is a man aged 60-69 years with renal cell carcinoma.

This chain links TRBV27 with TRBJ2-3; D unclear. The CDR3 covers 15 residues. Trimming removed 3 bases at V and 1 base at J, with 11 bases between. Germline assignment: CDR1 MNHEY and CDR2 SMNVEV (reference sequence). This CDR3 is CASSFASLGTDTQYF. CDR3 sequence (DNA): TGTGCCAGCAGTTTTGCCAGTTTGGGCACAGATACGCAGTATTTT.

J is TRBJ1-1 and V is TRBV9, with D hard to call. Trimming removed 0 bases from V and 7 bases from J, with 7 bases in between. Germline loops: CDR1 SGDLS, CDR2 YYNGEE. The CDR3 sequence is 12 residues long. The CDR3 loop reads CASSVEAGEAFF. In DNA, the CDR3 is TGTGCCAGCAGCGTAGAGGCGGGTGAAGCTTTCTTT.

The CDR3 nucleotides read TGTGCCAGCAGCTCCAGGGAGTATCAGCCCCAGCATTTT. Residues: CASSSREYQPQHF. The chain recombines TRBV7-9 with TRBJ1-5; possibly TRBD1 for D (5 bases). V was cut by 4 bases and J by 5 bases, with 9 bases left in between. CDR3 length: 13 amino acids. Looked up from germline, CDR1 is SEHNR and CDR2 is FQNEAQ (reference sequence).

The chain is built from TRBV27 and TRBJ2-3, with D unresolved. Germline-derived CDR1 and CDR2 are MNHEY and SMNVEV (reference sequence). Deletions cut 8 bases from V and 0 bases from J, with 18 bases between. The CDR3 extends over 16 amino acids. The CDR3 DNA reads TGTGCCAGCCACGAACCCGGACCCATCAGCACAGATACGCAGTATTTT. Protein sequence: CASHEPGPISTDTQYF.

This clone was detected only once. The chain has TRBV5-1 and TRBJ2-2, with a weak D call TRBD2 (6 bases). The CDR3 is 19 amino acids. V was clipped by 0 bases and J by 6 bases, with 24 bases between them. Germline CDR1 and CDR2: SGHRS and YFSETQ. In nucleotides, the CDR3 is TGCGCCAGCAGCTTGGGGCTAGTGACGGGAGCGAGTTTCCCCGGGGAGCTGTTTTTT. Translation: CASSLGLVTGASFPGELFF.

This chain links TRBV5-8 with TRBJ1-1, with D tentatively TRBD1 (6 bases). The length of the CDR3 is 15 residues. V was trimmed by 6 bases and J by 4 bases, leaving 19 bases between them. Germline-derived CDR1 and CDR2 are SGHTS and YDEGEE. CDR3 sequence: CASTHRVRGPTEAFF. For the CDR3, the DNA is TGTGCCAGCACCCACCGTGTCAGGGGACCCACTGAAGCTTTCTTT.

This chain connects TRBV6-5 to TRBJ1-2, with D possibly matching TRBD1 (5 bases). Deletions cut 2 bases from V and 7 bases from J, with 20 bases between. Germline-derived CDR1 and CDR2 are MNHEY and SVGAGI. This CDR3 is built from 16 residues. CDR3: CASSYTGRGDGRGYTF. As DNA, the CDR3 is TGTGCCAGCAGTTACACCGGTCGGGGGGACGGGCGTGGCTACACCTTC.

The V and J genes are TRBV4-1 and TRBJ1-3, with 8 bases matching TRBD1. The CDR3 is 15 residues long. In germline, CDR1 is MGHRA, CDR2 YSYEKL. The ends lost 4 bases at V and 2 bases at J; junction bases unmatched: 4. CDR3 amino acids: CASSRGGQAGNTIYF. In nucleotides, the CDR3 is TGCGCCAGCAGCCGAGGGGGACAGGCTGGAAACACCATATATTTT.

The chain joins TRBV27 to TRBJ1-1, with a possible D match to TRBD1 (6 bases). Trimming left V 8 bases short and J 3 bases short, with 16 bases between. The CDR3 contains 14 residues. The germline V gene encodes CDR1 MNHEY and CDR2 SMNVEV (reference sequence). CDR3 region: CASGRGGADTEAFF. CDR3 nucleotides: TGTGCCAGCGGACGGGGGGGCGCGGACACTGAAGCTTTCTTT.

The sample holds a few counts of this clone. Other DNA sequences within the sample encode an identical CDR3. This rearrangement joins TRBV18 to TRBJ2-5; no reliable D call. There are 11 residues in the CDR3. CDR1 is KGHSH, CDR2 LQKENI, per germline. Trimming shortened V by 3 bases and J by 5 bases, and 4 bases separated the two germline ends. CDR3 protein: CASSPEETQYF. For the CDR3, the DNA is TGTGCCAGCTCACCTGAGGAGACCCAGTACTTC.

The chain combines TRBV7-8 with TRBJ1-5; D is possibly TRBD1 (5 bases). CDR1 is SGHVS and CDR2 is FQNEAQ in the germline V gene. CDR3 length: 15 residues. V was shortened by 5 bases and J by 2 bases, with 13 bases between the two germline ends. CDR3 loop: CASSPGGSGNQPQHF. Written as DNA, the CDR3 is TGTGCCAGCAGCCCGGGGGGGTCGGGCAATCAGCCCCAGCATTTT.

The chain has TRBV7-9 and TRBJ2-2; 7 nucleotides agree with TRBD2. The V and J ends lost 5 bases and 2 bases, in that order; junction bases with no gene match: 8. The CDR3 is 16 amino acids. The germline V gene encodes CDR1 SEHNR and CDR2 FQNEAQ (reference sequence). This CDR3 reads CASSPPASGNTGELFF. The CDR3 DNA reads TGTGCCAGCAGCCCCCCCGCTAGCGGAAACACCGGGGAGCTGTTTTTT.

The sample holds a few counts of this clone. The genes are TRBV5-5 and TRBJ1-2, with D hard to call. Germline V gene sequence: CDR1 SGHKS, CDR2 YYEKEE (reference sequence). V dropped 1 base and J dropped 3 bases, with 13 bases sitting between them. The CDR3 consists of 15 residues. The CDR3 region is CASSLSGSVYYGYTF. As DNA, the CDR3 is TGTGCCAGCAGCTTGAGTGGCAGCGTCTACTATGGCTACACCTTC.

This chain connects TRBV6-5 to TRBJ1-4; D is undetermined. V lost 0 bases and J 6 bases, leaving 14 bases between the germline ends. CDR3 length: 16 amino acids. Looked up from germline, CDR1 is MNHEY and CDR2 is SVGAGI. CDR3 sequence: CASSYSSSRMYEKLFF. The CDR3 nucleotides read TGTGCCAGCAGTTACTCGAGTAGTCGGATGTATGAAAAACTGTTTTTT.

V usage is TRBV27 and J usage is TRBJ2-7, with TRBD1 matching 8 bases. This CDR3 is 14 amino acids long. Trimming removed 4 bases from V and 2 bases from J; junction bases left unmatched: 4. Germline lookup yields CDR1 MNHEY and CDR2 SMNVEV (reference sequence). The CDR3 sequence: CASSSRDRTYEQYF. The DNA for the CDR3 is TGTGCCAGCAGTTCCCGGGACAGGACCTACGAGCAGTACTTC.

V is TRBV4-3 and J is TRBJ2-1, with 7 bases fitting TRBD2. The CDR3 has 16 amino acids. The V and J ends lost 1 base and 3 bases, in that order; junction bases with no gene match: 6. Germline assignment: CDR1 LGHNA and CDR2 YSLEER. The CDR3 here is CASSQASGKGYNEQFF. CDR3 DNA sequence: TGCGCCAGCAGCCAAGCTAGCGGTAAAGGCTACAATGAGCAGTTCTTC.